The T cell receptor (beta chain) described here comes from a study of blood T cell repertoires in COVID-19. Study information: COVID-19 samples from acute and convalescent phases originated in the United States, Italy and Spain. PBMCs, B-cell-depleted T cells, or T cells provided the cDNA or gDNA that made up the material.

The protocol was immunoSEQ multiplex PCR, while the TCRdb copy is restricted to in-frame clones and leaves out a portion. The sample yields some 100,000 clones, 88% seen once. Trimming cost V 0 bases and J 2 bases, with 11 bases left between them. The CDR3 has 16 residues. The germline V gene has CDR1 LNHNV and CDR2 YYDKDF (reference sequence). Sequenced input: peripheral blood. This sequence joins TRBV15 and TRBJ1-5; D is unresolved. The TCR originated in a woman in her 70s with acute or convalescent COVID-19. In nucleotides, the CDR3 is TGTGCCACCAGCAGAGATTTCAGCGTTCGCAATCAGCCCCAGCATTTT. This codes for CATSRDFSVRNQPQHF.